This entry features one T cell receptor beta chain sequence. The antigen is undetermined. Cells sorted by CD45RO/CCR7/CD25/CD127/CD95/CD27 comprised CD4+ naive, central memory, regulatory and stem cell-like memory cells. The germline V gene has CDR1 MNHNY and CDR2 SVGAGI (reference sequence). There are 13 residues in the CDR3. Trimming took off 6 bases at V and 4 bases at J, with 12 bases between the two ends. The study reverse transcribed the entire isolated RNA, so it sequenced expressed TCRB transcripts. Clones were read by immunoSEQ multiplex PCR, and TCRdb kept only the in-frame ones, dropping some. This table holds fewer than 150,000 clones, about 7% found once. This entry is derived from a study of beta chain features in type 1 diabetes. Study-wide findings and caveats: The analysis here could not establish whether HLA type shapes TCRB rearrangement.

The sequencing sample was made of central memory CD4+ T cells from blood. The clonotype comes from a woman in her twenties or thirties in good health. The chain employs TRBV6-6 and TRBJ1-1; D possibly corresponds to TRBD1 (5 bases). Written as DNA, the CDR3 is TGTGCCAGCAGCCCTCAGGGCGGCACTGAAGCTTTCTTT. Translating it yields CASSPQGGTEAFF.